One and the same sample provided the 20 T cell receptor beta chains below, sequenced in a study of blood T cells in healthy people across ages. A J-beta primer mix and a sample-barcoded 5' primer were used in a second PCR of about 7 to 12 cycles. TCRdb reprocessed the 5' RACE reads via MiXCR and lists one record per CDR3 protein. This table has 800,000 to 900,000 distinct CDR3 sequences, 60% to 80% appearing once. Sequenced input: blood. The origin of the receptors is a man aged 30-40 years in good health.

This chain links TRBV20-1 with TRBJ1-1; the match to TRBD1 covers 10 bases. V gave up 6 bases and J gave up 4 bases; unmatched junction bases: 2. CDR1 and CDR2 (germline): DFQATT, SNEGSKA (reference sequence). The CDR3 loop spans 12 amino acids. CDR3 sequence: CSAGTGATEAFF. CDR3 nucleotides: TGCAGTGCAGGGACAGGGGCCACTGAAGCTTTCTTT.

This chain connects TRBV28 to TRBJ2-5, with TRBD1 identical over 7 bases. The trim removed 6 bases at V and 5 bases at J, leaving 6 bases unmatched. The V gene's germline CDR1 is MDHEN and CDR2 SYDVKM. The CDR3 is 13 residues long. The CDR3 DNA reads TGTGCCAGCAGCACAGGGGTCGTGGAGACCCAGTACTTC. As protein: CASSTGVVETQYF.

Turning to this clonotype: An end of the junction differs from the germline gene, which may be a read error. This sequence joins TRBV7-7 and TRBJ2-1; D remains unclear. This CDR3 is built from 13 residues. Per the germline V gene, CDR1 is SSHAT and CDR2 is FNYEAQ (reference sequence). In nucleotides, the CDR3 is TGTGCTAGCAGCCCCGGTTCCCACAATGAGCAGTTCTTC. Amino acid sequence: CASSPGSHNEQFF. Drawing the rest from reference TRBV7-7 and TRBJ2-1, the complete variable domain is GAGVSQSPRYKVTKRGQDVTLRCDPISSHATLYWYQQALGQGPEFLTYFNYEAQPDKSGLPSDRFSAERPEGSISTLTIQRTEQRDSAMYRCASSPGSHNEQFFGPGTRLTVL.

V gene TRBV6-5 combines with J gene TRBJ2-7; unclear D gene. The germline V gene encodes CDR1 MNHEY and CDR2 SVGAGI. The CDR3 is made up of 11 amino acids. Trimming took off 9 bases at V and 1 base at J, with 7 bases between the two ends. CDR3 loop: CARRGSYEQYF. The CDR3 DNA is TGTGCCAGACGCGGATCCTACGAGCAGTACTTC.

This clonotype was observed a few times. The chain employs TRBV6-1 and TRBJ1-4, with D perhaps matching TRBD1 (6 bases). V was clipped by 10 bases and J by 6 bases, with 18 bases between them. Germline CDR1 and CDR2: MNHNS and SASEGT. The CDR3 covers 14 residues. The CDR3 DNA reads TGTGCCACCCGTCCCGGGGGCGGGGATGAAAAACTGTTTTTT. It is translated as CATRPGGGDEKLFF.

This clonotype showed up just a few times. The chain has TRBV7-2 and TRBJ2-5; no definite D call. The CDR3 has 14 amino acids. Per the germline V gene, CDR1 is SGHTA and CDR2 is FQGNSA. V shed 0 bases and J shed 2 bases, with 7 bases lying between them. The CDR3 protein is CASSLAANQETQYF. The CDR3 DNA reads TGTGCCAGCAGCTTAGCGGCTAATCAAGAGACCCAGTACTTC.

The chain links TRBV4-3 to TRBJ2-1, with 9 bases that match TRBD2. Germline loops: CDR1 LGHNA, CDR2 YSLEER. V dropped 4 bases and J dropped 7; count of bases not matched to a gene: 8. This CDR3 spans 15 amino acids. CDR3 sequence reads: CASSPLRGGGNEQFF. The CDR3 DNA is TGCGCCAGCAGCCCCCTGCGGGGGGGCGGGAATGAGCAGTTCTTC.

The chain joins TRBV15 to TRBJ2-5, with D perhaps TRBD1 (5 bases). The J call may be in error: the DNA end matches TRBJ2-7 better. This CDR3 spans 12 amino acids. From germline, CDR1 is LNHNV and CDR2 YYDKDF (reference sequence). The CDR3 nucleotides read TGTGCCACCGGAGACAGTTACTACGAGCAGTACTTC. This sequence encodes CATGDSYYEQYF.

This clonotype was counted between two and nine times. DNA of the CDR3: TGCAGTGCTAGAGATAACCCCGAGTCTAGGGGCTACACCTTC. Its protein product is CSARDNPESRGYTF. The chain has TRBV20-1 and TRBJ1-2; D is unresolved. V was clipped by 0 bases and J by 8 bases, with 16 bases between them. The germline V gene has CDR1 DFQATT and CDR2 SNEGSKA (reference sequence). The CDR3 covers 14 residues.

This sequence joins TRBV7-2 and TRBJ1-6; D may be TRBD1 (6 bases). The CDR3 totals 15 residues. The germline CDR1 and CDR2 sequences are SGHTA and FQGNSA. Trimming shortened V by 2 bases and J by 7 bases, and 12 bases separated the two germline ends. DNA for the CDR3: TGTGCCAGCAGCTTAAGCAGGGGTTTGAATTCACCCCTCCACTTT. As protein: CASSLSRGLNSPLHF.

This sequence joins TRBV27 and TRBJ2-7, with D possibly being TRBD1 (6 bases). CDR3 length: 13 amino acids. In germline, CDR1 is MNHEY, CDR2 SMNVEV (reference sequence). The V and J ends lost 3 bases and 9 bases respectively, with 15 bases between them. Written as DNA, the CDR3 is TGTGCCAGCAGTTTCGGGACACCATTAGTGCAGTACTTC. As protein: CASSFGTPLVQYF.

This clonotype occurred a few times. For the CDR3, the DNA is TGTGCCATCAGTGAGCCCGAACCCCTTATGCGCCGGGGGGGCGGAGATACGCAGTATTTT. Residues: CAISEPEPLMRRGGGDTQYF. This chain links TRBV10-3 with TRBJ2-3; 8 bases line up with TRBD2. The CDR3 is 20 amino acids. J lost 5 bases, V lost 2 bases, and 21 bases had no gene match. The germline V gene has CDR1 ENHRY and CDR2 SYGVKD.

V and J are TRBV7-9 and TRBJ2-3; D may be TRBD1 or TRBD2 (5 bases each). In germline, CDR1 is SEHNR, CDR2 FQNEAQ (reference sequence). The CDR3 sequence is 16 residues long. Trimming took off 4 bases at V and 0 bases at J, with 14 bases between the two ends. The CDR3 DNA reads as TGTGCCAGCAGCTGGGGGTTTAGCACTAGCACAGATACGCAGTATTTT. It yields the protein CASSWGFSTSTDTQYF.

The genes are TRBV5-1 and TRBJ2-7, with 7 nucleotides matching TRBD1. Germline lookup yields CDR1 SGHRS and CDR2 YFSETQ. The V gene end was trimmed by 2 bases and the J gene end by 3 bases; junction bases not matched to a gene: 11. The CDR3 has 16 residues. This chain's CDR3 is CASSFLRQGTDYEQYF. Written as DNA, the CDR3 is TGCGCCAGCAGCTTTTTGAGACAGGGCACAGACTACGAGCAGTACTTC.

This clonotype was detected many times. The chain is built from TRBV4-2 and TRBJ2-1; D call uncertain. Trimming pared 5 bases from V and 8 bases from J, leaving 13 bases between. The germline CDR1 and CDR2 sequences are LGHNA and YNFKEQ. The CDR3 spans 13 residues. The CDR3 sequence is CASSFGRKDEQFF. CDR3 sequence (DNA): TGTGCCAGCAGCTTCGGACGTAAGGATGAGCAGTTCTTC.

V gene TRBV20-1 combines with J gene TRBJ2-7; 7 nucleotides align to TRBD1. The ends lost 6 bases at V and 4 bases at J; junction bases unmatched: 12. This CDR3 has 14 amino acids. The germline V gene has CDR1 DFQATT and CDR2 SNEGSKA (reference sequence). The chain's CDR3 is CSAETGLGSYEQYF. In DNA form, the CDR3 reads TGCAGTGCAGAGACAGGGTTAGGATCATACGAGCAGTACTTC.

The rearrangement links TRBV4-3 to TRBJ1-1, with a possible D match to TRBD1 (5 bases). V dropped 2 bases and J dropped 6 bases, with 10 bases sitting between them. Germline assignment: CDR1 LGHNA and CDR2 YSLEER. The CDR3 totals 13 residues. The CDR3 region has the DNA TGCGCCAGCAGCCAACTCCCGGGGCCTGAAGCTTTCTTT. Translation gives CASSQLPGPEAFF.

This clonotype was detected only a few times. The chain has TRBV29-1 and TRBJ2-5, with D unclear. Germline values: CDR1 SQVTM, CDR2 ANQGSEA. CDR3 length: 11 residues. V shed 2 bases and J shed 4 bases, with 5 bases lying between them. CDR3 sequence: CSVEQRETQYF. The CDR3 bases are TGCAGCGTTGAACAGCGAGAGACCCAGTACTTC.

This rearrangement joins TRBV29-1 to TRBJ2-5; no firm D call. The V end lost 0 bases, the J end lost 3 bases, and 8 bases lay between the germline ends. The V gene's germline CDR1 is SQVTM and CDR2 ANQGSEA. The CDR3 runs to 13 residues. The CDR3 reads CSVEEMRKETQYF. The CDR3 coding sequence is TGCAGCGTTGAAGAGATGCGAAAAGAGACCCAGTACTTC.

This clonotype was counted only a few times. CDR3 sequence reads: CSVEDRGVRTDTQYF. The CDR3 coding sequence is TGCAGCGTTGAAGATCGTGGGGTTCGAACAGATACGCAGTATTTT. V usage is TRBV29-1 and J usage is TRBJ2-3; no clear D. Trimming pared 0 bases from V and 3 bases from J, leaving 13 bases between. The CDR3 sequence is 15 residues long. In germline, CDR1 is SQVTM, CDR2 ANQGSEA.